This TCR beta chain was identified during a study of T cells in Graves' hyperthyroidism and ophthalmopathy. Overall study findings and caveats: The model identified upcoming ophthalmopathy a median approximately six months ahead of onset. Appearing also in blood were most of the thyroid clonotypes expanded above 0.001. Ophthalmopathy was distinguished from stable hyperthyroidism by 13 V-J signatures.

On this clonotype: Its antigen is as yet unknown.

Patients showing uncontrolled infection, other autoimmune disease, pregnancy or lactation were ineligible. TCR beta CDR3 regions were amplified from RNA. An initial round of RT-PCR targeting the TCR CDR3 relied on the HTBI primer set. From the multiplex PCR reads, TCRdb called clonotypes with MiXCR, one entry per CDR3 protein. The profile shows about 560,000 distinct CDR3 sequences, approximately 44% of them singletons. The V end was cut by 5 bases, the J end by 7 bases, with 14 bases between. From germline, CDR1 is MGHDK and CDR2 SYGVNS. The CDR3 contains 13 residues. V is TRBV25-1 and J is TRBJ1-2; D possibly corresponds to TRBD1 (6 bases). The sequencing sample was made of peripheral blood or thyroid tissue (not recorded which). The sequence came from a woman aged 18-29 years with Graves' hyperthyroidism. CDR3 protein: CASSLAGAGGYTF. CDR3 in DNA: TGTGCCAGCAGTTTGGCGGGGGCGGGTGGCTACACCTTC.